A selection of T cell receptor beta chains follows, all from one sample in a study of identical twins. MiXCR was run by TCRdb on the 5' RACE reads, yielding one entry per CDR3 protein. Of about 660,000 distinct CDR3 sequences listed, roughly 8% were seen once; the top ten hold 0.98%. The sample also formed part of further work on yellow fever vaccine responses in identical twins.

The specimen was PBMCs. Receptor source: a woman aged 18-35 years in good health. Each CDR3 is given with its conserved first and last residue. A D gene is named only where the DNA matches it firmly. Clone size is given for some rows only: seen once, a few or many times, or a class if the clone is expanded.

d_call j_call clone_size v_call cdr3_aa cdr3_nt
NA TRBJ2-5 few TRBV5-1 CASSLSPPPETQYF TGCGCCAGCAGCTTGTCCCCCCCTCCTGAGACCCAGTACTTC
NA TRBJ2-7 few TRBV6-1 CASSEAFEGGIDEQYF TGTGCCAGCAGTGAAGCGTTTGAGGGAGGTATTGACGAGCAGTACTTC
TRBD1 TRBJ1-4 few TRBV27 CASSRDSPATNEKLFF TGTGCCAGCAGTCGGGACAGTCCCGCAACTAATGAAAAACTGTTTTTT
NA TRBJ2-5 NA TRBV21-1 CASSKGQEPTPKETQYF TGTGCCAGCAGTAAGGGGCAGGAACCAACCCCAAAAGAGACCCAGTACTTC
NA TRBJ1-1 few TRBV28 CASRYGTLRAEAFF TGTGCCAGCAGATACGGGACACTCCGCGCTGAAGCTTTCTTT
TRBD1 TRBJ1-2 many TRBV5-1 CASSLDPGQGLFLYGYTF TGCGCCAGCAGCTTGGATCCGGGACAGGGTTTGTTCTTGTATGGCTACACCTTC
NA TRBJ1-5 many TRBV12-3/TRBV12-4 CASSLGLGQFHF TGTGCCAGCAGTTTAGGTTTGGGACAATTCCATTTT
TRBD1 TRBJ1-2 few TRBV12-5 CASGLVVGTGRGYTF TGTGCTAGTGGTTTGGTTGTAGGGACAGGGCGAGGCTACACCTTC
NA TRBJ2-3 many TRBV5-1 CASRGWGDTDTQYF TGCGCCAGCCGAGGATGGGGGGACACAGATACGCAGTATTTT
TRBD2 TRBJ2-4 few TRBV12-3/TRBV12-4 CASSWGLAGGPWDIQYF TGTGCCAGCAGTTGGGGACTAGCGGGAGGGCCGTGGGACATTCAGTACTTC
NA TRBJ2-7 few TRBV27 CASTGGPGVNEQYF TGTGCCAGCACCGGAGGTCCAGGGGTAAACGAGCAGTACTTC
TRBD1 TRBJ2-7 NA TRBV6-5 CASSYGDRGQISTGEQYF TGTGCCAGCAGTTACGGGGACAGGGGGCAGATATCAACGGGCGAGCAGTACTTC
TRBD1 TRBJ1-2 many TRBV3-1 CASSQDTGGVNGYTF TGTGCCAGCAGCCAAGATACAGGGGGCGTAAATGGCTACACCTTC
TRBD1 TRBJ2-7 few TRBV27 CASSLYLRGSYEQYF TGTGCCAGCAGTTTGTATCTCAGGGGGTCCTACGAGCAGTACTTC